The next 16 T cell receptor beta chains were all read from a single sample in a study of identical twins. TCRdb recomputed calls from the 5' RACE reads with MiXCR, one row per CDR3 protein. The sample contains about 490,000 distinct CDR3 sequences, 13% to 15% of which appear only once. This sample also belongs to another study, concerning yellow fever vaccine responses in identical twins.

The sequencing input was CD4+ T cells sorted from blood. The receptors shown here come from a woman under 30 in good health.

This clonotype came up a few times. The gene calls are TRBV5-6 and TRBJ2-2; no clear D gene. The CDR3 is 13 amino acids. Trimming removed 4 bases from V and 1 base from J, with 5 bases in between. Germline CDR1 is SGHDT and CDR2 is YYEEEE. DNA for the CDR3: TGTGCCAGCAGCCACAGGAACACCGGGGAGCTGTTTTTT. Translating it yields CASSHRNTGELFF.

This clonotype was seen ten or more times. The DNA for the CDR3 is TGTGCCTCCGGGCAGCATCAAGAGACCCAGTACTTC. This gives the protein CASGQHQETQYF. The genes are TRBV12-3 or TRBV12-4 and TRBJ2-5; the D is unclear. This CDR3 contains 12 residues. With 11 bases removed from V and 2 bases from J, the gap between germline ends came to 12 bases.

This clonotype was seen more than once but under ten times. This chain links TRBV29-1 with TRBJ2-3, with 9 bases aligning to TRBD1. Germline CDR1 and CDR2: SQVTM and ANQGSEA. With 3 bases clipped from V and 6 bases from J, the junction kept 4 bases outside the gene matches. This CDR3 contains 13 residues. The CDR3 DNA reads as TGCAGCGTTGAGAGACAGGGGGGGGATACGCAGTATTTT. It translates to CSVERQGGDTQYF.

This clonotype was seen repeatedly, ten times or more. The V and J genes are TRBV6-5 and TRBJ1-5; TRBD1 aligns across 9 bases. The V gene's germline CDR1 is MNHEY and CDR2 SVGAGI. The V gene end was trimmed by 4 bases and the J gene end by 7 bases; junction bases not matched to a gene: 5. CDR3 size: 14 residues. The CDR3 sequence is CASSFGQGLQPQHF. The CDR3, as DNA: TGTGCCAGCAGTTTTGGACAGGGGTTACAGCCCCAGCATTTT.

The chain couples TRBV29-1 to TRBJ2-1; 14 bases are a match to TRBD2. CDR3 length equals 14 residues. The V gene's germline CDR1 is SQVTM and CDR2 ANQGSEA. J lost 7 bases, V lost 3 bases, and 2 bases had no gene match. The CDR3 here is CSVETSGRGNEQFF. The CDR3 nucleotides are TGCAGCGTTGAGACTAGCGGGAGGGGTAATGAGCAGTTCTTC.

This clonotype was detected a few times. V usage is TRBV24-1 and J usage is TRBJ2-1, with 11 bases that match TRBD2. The CDR3 has 17 residues. The germline gives CDR1 KGHDR, CDR2 SFDVKD. V dropped 2 bases and J dropped 6; count of bases not matched to a gene: 8. CDR3 in amino acids: CATSDYPGLAVSNEQFF. The CDR3 nucleotides are TGTGCCACCAGTGATTACCCGGGACTAGCGGTGAGCAATGAGCAGTTCTTC.

This clonotype has more than one count but fewer than ten. The rearrangement joins TRBV7-6 to TRBJ2-2; no clear D gene. With 3 bases removed from V and 3 bases from J, the gap between germline ends came to 5 bases. The germline V gene has CDR1 SGHVS and CDR2 FNYEAQ. The CDR3 has 13 residues. CDR3 sequence (DNA): TGTGCCAGCAGCTTCCGTTACACCGGGGAGCTGTTTTTT. As protein: CASSFRYTGELFF.

The chain links TRBV4-1 to TRBJ1-5; TRBD1 aligns across 11 bases. V shed 1 base, J shed 7 bases, and the junction held 15 bases outside the gene matches. The CDR3 runs 19 residues. The germline V gene encodes CDR1 MGHRA and CDR2 YSYEKL. This CDR3 reads CASSQVVARDRGLKQPQHF. Here the CDR3 DNA reads TGCGCCAGCAGCCAAGTTGTTGCGCGGGACAGGGGGTTGAAACAGCCCCAGCATTTT.

This clonotype showed up just a few times. J is TRBJ2-1 and V is TRBV29-1; TRBD2 matches 11 bases. The CDR3 consists of 14 residues. V gave up 7 bases and J gave up 4 bases; unmatched junction bases: 6. Looked up from germline, CDR1 is SQVTM and CDR2 is ANQGSEA. This CDR3 is CSGRLAGYYNEQFF. CDR3 nucleotide sequence: TGCAGCGGACGACTAGCGGGGTATTACAATGAGCAGTTCTTC.

The chain recombines TRBV29-1 with TRBJ2-1; D may be TRBD1 (5 bases). The CDR3 contains 13 residues. V dropped 6 bases and J dropped 6 bases, with 15 bases sitting between them. The germline CDR1 and CDR2 sequences are SQVTM and ANQGSEA. DNA for the CDR3: TGCAGCGTCAGGGAACCGAAAGGCAATGAGCAGTTCTTC. Amino acid sequence: CSVREPKGNEQFF.

This clonotype was seen more than once but under ten times. V and J are TRBV7-9 and TRBJ2-4; TRBD1 matches 7 bases. The germline V gene has CDR1 SEHNR and CDR2 FQNEAQ (reference sequence). The CDR3 runs to 13 residues. J lost 9 bases, V lost 1 base, and 3 bases had no gene match. CDR3 in amino acids: CASSLGQGSIQYF. CDR3 nucleotides: TGTGCCAGCAGCTTAGGACAGGGAAGCATTCAGTACTTC.

This clonotype was observed a handful of times. V is TRBV5-1 and J is TRBJ1-1; 8 bases are shared with TRBD1. Trimming cost V 3 bases and J 3 bases; bases outside gene matches: 7. The CDR3 has 15 residues. Germline lookup yields CDR1 SGHRS and CDR2 YFSETQ. The CDR3 coding sequence is TGCGCCAGCAGCTCGCAGGGGGCGGGAGACACTGAAGCTTTCTTT. It encodes CASSSQGAGDTEAFF.

This clonotype came up a few times. The chain employs TRBV7-2 and TRBJ2-7; the D gene is possibly TRBD2 (6 bases). The germline V gene has CDR1 SGHTA and CDR2 FQGNSA. V was trimmed by 0 bases and J by 3 bases, leaving 15 bases between them. The CDR3 contains 16 residues. CDR3 sequence reads: CASSLASLAEIYEQYF. As DNA, the CDR3 is TGTGCCAGCAGCTTAGCGTCGTTAGCGGAAATCTACGAGCAGTACTTC.

As DNA, the CDR3 is TGCAGTGCTAGAGATGGGGCGGGAGGAACCGGGGAGCTGTTTTTT. This encodes CSARDGAGGTGELFF. This chain joins TRBV20-1 and TRBJ2-2; 8 bases agree with TRBD2. Losses at the gene ends were 0 bases for V and 5 bases for J; bases not matched to a gene: 5. CDR3 length: 15 amino acids. Germline-derived CDR1 and CDR2 are DFQATT and SNEGSKA (reference sequence).

Only a few counts were recorded for this clonotype. The gene calls are TRBV11-3 and TRBJ2-2; 7 nucleotides agree with TRBD1. Germline CDR1 and CDR2: SGHNT and YENEEA. The CDR3 extends over 16 amino acids. V trimming: 5 bases; J trimming: 2 bases; junction bases outside the gene matches: 8. CDR3 sequence (DNA): TGTGCCAGCAGCCCTGGGGGACAGCTAAACACCGGGGAGCTGTTTTTT. Encoded protein: CASSPGGQLNTGELFF.

The chain is built from TRBV7-7 and TRBJ2-5, with TRBD2 matching over 8 bases. CDR1 is SSHAT, CDR2 FNYEAQ, per germline (reference sequence). With 4 bases clipped from V and 2 bases from J, the junction kept 3 bases outside the gene matches. The CDR3 length is 14 residues. This CDR3 reads CASSYGGGQETQYF. The CDR3 region has the DNA TGTGCCAGCAGCTACGGGGGGGGGCAAGAGACCCAGTACTTC.